This T cell receptor (beta chain) originates from a study of blood T cells in healthy people across ages. A second PCR, run for roughly 7 to 12 cycles, used a sample-barcoded 5' primer plus a J-beta primer mix. TCRdb ran MiXCR on the 5' RACE reads and lists one entry per CDR3 protein. The sample has 2 million or so distinct CDR3 sequences; about 49% are singletons. The CDR3 contains 11 residues. Germline-derived CDR1 and CDR2 are LGHNT and FRNRAP. On this clonotype itself: At one boundary the junction diverges from the germline segment, which might be a read error.

The sequenced material came from blood. The chain carries TRBV12-5 and TRBJ2-5; D ambiguous. The sequence was collected from a woman aged 35 to 49 in good health. The DNA of the CDR3 is TGTGCTAGGGGTTTAGGAGAGACCCAGTACTTC. Residues: CARGLGETQYF.